The rows below give T cell receptor beta chains drawn from one sample of a study of blood T cell repertoires in COVID-19. Produced via immunoSEQ multiplex PCR; TCRdb's table is partial and in-frame only. Here the sample spans 95,000 to 150,000 clones, roughly 89% being singletons. Sequencing used peripheral blood. These receptor sequences come from a middle-aged man with acute or convalescent COVID-19. CDR3s include the opening cysteine and the closing phenylalanine or tryptophan. The D gene is left open where the match is weak. Expanded clones get a size class; other rows say once, few or many, or leave the size out.

j_call clone_size v_call d_call cdr3_nt cdr3_aa
TRBJ1-1 . TRBV7-2 . TGTGCCAGCAGCTTACGCAGGGGCACTGAAGCTTTCTTT CASSLRRGTEAFF
TRBJ2-2 once TRBV5-1 TRBD1 TGCGCCAGCAGCTTCACCGGGACAGCGAACACCGGGGAGCTGTTTTTT CASSFTGTANTGELFF
TRBJ1-2 . TRBV2 TRBD1 TGTGCCAGCAGTTTCGTCAGGGGGCGAGGCTACACCTTC CASSFVRGRGYTF
TRBJ1-2 . TRBV9 . TGTGCCAGCAGTCGACCGGGGGGCGACGGCGGCTACACCTTC CASSRPGGDGGYTF
TRBJ2-2 . TRBV7-2 TRBD2 TGTGCCAGCAGCTCACGGCGGGGGGCGAACACCGGGGAGCTGTTTTTT CASSSRRGANTGELFF
TRBJ1-2 . TRBV7-3 TRBD1 TGTGCCAGCAGCTGGACAGGGGGCGTTCCGCTGGATGGCTACACCTTC CASSWTGGVPLDGYTF
TRBJ1-3 . TRBV5-4 . TGTGCCAGCAGTTTAGGACAGAACTCTGGAAACACCATATATTTT CASSLGQNSGNTIYF
TRBJ1-2 . TRBV4-1 . TGCGCCAGCAGCCAAGATGAGATTAACTATGGCTACACCTTC CASSQDEINYGYTF
TRBJ1-6 . TRBV6-5 TRBD1 TGTGCCGGCAGATATGACAGGGACGGAAATTCACCCCTCCACTTT CAGRYDRDGNSPLHF
TRBJ1-6 . TRBV15 . TGTGCCACCAGCAGAGACACAGGTGGTACACCCCTCCACTTT CATSRDTGGTPLHF
TRBJ2-3 . TRBV7-2 . TGTGCCAGCAGCTACGGGGGGCGGTCAGATACGCAGTATTTT CASSYGGRSDTQYF
TRBJ2-2 . TRBV6-2/TRBV6-3 . TGTGCCAGCAGTCCCACAGGGCCCGGGGAGCTGTTTTTT CASSPTGPGELFF
TRBJ1-2 . TRBV9 TRBD1 TGTGCCAGCAGCCCGTCAACAGGGGACTATGGCTACACCTTC CASSPSTGDYGYTF
TRBJ1-1 . TRBV18 . TGTGCCAGCTCACCACCTGCCCAGGTTGGAGGCTACGCTTTCTTT CASSPPAQVGGYAFF
TRBJ1-1 . TRBV19 . TGTGCCAGTCAGGCAGGGAAAAAGGGGGACACTGAAGCTTTCTTT CASQAGKKGDTEAFF
TRBJ1-5 . TRBV19 . TGTGCCAGTAGTATCCGGGATTCGCAGCCCCAGCATTTT CASSIRDSQPQHF
TRBJ2-5 . TRBV5-4 TRBD1 TGTGCCAGCAGCTCAAGACAGGGCCAGACCCAGTACTTC CASSSRQGQTQYF
TRBJ2-7 . TRBV7-2 . TGTGCCTGTGCCGGGACTTCCGACGAGCAGTACTTC CACAGTSDEQYF
TRBJ2-7 . TRBV5-1 . TGCGCCAGCAGCTTGGAACTAGGTAGGCACGAGCAGTACTTC CASSLELGRHEQYF
TRBJ1-4 . TRBV7-6 . TGTGCCAGCAGCCCTAATCCGGGACTGTATGAAAAACTGTTTTTT CASSPNPGLYEKLFF
TRBJ2-3 few TRBV15 TRBD2 TGTGCCACCAGCAAAAAACTAGCGTATACAGATACGCAGTATTTT CATSKKLAYTDTQYF
TRBJ2-6 . TRBV5-1 TRBD1 TGCGCCAGCAGCCCGGGACAGGGGGCCTCTGGGGCCAACGTCCTGACTTTC CASSPGQGASGANVLTF
TRBJ2-2 . TRBV7-9 . TGTGCCAGCAGCTTAGCCCTCCGGGCCGGGGAGCTGTTTTTT CASSLALRAGELFF
TRBJ2-7 few TRBV7-8 . TGTGCCAGCAGCTTCACTAGGCCGACCTACGAGCAGTACTTC CASSFTRPTYEQYF
TRBJ2-1 . TRBV5-4 . TGTGCCAGCAGCTGGAGCGGAGGGGTGTACAATGAGCAGTTCTTC CASSWSGGVYNEQFF
TRBJ1-4 . TRBV5-5 . TGTGCCAGCAGCCATGAAGCGGGCCTAGATGGGGAAAAACTGTTTTTT CASSHEAGLDGEKLFF
TRBJ1-2 . TRBV7-3 . TGTGCCAGCAGCTCTTCCGGGACTTCACTCGGCGATGGCTACACCTTC CASSSSGTSLGDGYTF
TRBJ2-7 . TRBV7-6 . TGTGCCAGCAGCGCACTGGAGACCTACGAGCAGTACTTC CASSALETYEQYF
TRBJ1-5 . TRBV4-2 . TGTGCCAGCAGCCAAGGGGACTTGGGCAATCAGCCCCAGCATTTT CASSQGDLGNQPQHF
TRBJ1-6 . TRBV30 . TGTGCCTGGACTTCGAGTGGGGGCGTTTCACCCCTCCACTTT CAWTSSGGVSPLHF
TRBJ2-7 . TRBV15 TRBD1 TGTGCCACCAGCAGGAGACAGGGGATCGAGCAGTACTTC CATSRRQGIEQYF
TRBJ2-1 once TRBV4-1 . TGCGCCAGCAGCCAAGAGAGGAGACTTGAATACAATGAGCAGTTCTTC CASSQERRLEYNEQFF
TRBJ2-2 . TRBV5-1 TRBD2 TGCGCCAGCAGCTTTAAGGGAGGGGACACCGGGGAGCTGTTTTTT CASSFKGGDTGELFF
TRBJ1-2 . TRBV11-2 TRBD1 TGTGCCAGCAGCTTCCAACAGGGGGGCTATGGCTACACCTTC CASSFQQGGYGYTF
TRBJ2-1 . TRBV2 . TGTGCCATGGAGGGGGCCGAGGATGAGCAGTTCTTC CAMEGAEDEQFF